The 12 T cell receptor beta chains listed next were all sequenced from one sample in a study of patients and donors after allogeneic stem cell transplantation. TCRdb recomputed calls from the RT-PCR reads with MiXCR, one row per CDR3 protein. The top ten clones hold under 6.5% of a sample with about 960,000 distinct CDR3 sequences, approximately 18% of them seen once. The material sequenced was blood, either unsorted or a sorted T cell fraction (not recorded which). These receptors originate from a human donor who was either an allogeneic HSCT recipient or a stem cell or donor lymphocyte infusion donor (not recorded which). It is not recorded whose cells these are; they may come from a transplant donor.

This clonotype was seen repeatedly, ten times or more. The chain has TRBV12-3 or TRBV12-4 and TRBJ2-1; possible D gene TRBD1, 6 bases. The CDR3 consists of 16 residues. Between the trimmed V and J ends, which lost 3 bases and 0 bases, there was a span of 12 bases. The CDR3 reads CASSFSQGSSYNEQFF. The CDR3, as DNA: TGTGCCAGCAGTTTTTCCCAGGGGAGCTCCTACAATGAGCAGTTCTTC.

This clonotype has more than one count but fewer than ten. V and J are TRBV14 and TRBJ2-7; D unclear. Germline CDR1 SGHDN, CDR2 FVKESK. The CDR3 spans 16 residues. The germline V and J ends were trimmed by 1 base and 2 bases, with 15 bases remaining between them. This CDR3 is CASSQVELVIPYEQYF. CDR3 DNA: TGTGCCAGCAGCCAAGTGGAGCTAGTCATTCCCTACGAGCAGTACTTC. The entire variable domain, with the rest obtained from reference TRBV14 and TRBJ2-7, is as follows: EAGVTQFPSHSVIEKGQTVTLRCDPISGHDNLYWYRRVMGKEIKFLLHFVKESKQDESGMPNNRFLAERTGGTYSTLKVQPAELEDSGVYFCASSQVELVIPYEQYFGPGTRLTVT.

The chain is built from TRBV7-9 and TRBJ2-1; 7 nucleotides line up with TRBD2. The CDR3 length is 16 residues. CDR1 SEHNR and CDR2 FQNEAQ come from the germline V gene (reference sequence). The trim removed 1 base at V and 0 bases at J, leaving 3 bases unmatched. Written as DNA, the CDR3 is TGTGCCAGCAGCTTAGAGCGCGGGAGCTCCTACAATGAGCAGTTCTTC. Translated, it gives CASSLERGSSYNEQFF.

The rearrangement uses TRBV5-1 and TRBJ1-2; D gene unclear. Trimming shortened V by 4 bases and J by 0 bases, and 10 bases separated the two germline ends. Germline V gene sequence: CDR1 SGHRS, CDR2 YFSETQ. The CDR3 consists of 14 residues. DNA for the CDR3: TGCGCCAGCAGCGTTAACAGACCTAACTATGGCTACACCTTC. The encoded protein is CASSVNRPNYGYTF.

The V gene is TRBV13, the J gene TRBJ1-1, with unresolved D. V lost 1 base and J lost 4, with 16 bases in between. The germline V gene encodes CDR1 PRHDT and CDR2 FYEKMQ (reference sequence). There are 16 residues in the CDR3. The CDR3 nucleotides read TGTGCCAGCAGCTTAGCCAGGCCGGGGTTGGCCACTGAAGCTTTCTTT. Protein product: CASSLARPGLATEAFF. The full variable domain, rest sourced from reference TRBV13 and TRBJ1-1, is AAGVIQSPRHLIKEKRETATLKCYPIPRHDTVYWYQQGPGQDPQFLISFYEKMQSDKGSIPDRFSAQQFSDYHSELNMSSLELGDSALYFCASSLARPGLATEAFFGQGTRLTVV.

The chain recombines TRBV3-1 with TRBJ2-7; a weak D match, TRBD2 (5 bases). There are 13 residues in the CDR3. Per the germline V gene, CDR1 is LGHDT and CDR2 is YNNKEL (reference sequence). Trimming took off 0 bases at V and 3 bases at J, with 6 bases between the two ends. The CDR3 region is CASSQDGDYEQYF. CDR3 DNA sequence: TGTGCCAGCAGCCAAGACGGGGACTACGAGCAGTACTTC.

This clonotype came up a few times. The V call is TRBV12-3 or TRBV12-4, the J call TRBJ1-1; D is unclear. This CDR3 spans 13 amino acids. V dropped 7 bases and J dropped 0 bases, with 9 bases sitting between them. The CDR3 DNA follows: TGTGCCAGCACCAGCTACCTGAACACTGAAGCTTTCTTT. It encodes CASTSYLNTEAFF.

This clonotype occurred a few times. As DNA, the CDR3 is TGCAGTGCTAGAGTCACGGGGGGTTCCTACGAGCAGTACTTC. It codes for CSARVTGGSYEQYF. V is TRBV20-1 and J is TRBJ2-7; 7 nucleotides agree with TRBD2. V shed 1 base and J 1 base; nucleotides not matched to a gene: 4. CDR1 is DFQATT and CDR2 is SNEGSKA in the germline V gene (reference sequence). The CDR3 runs to 14 residues.

This clonotype appeared a few times. The rearrangement links TRBV12-3 or TRBV12-4 to TRBJ1-2; weak D call: TRBD1 (5 bases). Trimming pared 2 bases from V and 5 bases from J, leaving 12 bases between. The CDR3 consists of 14 residues. CDR3 bases: TGTGCCAGCAGTTTACAGGGACGGAGTTATGGCTACACCTTC. Its translation: CASSLQGRSYGYTF.

This clonotype has just a few counts. The chain combines TRBV4-3 with TRBJ2-3, with TRBD2 identical over 7 bases. The CDR3 covers 14 residues. Trimming cost V 4 bases and J 6 bases; bases outside gene matches: 7. Germline CDR1 and CDR2: LGHNA and YSLEER. Written as DNA, the CDR3 is TGCGCCAGCAGCCCTACGGGGCGGGGGGATACGCAGTATTTT. Protein sequence: CASSPTGRGDTQYF.

The V and J genes are TRBV12-3 or TRBV12-4 and TRBJ1-5; weak D call: TRBD1 (6 bases). CDR3 length: 13 residues. The ends were cut back, 6 bases at V and 6 bases at J, with 12 bases in the middle. The CDR3, as DNA: TGTGCCAGCAGGCTCAGCAGGGGTCAGCCCCAGCATTTT. It is translated as CASRLSRGQPQHF.

The chain uses TRBV20-1 and TRBJ1-3, with 8 nucleotides matching TRBD1. Germline V CDR1 and CDR2: DFQATT, SNEGSKA (reference sequence). V dropped 6 bases and J dropped 2; count of bases not matched to a gene: 3. The CDR3 spans 13 residues. CDR3: CSAETGAGNTIYF. Written as DNA, the CDR3 is TGCAGTGCCGAGACAGGGGCTGGAAACACCATATATTTT.